Following are 23 T cell receptor beta chains from one sample sequenced in a study of blood T cell repertoires in COVID-19 (dated by TCRdb to the early 2020s). The library was obtained by the immunoSEQ multiplex PCR assay. TCRdb obtained this table from immuneACCESS and retained in-frame rearrangements with V and J assigned. These tables miss some clones; where compared with another copy, unresolved V genes account for less than half of the shortfall, and the remainder is unexplained. The sample includes over 70,000 clones, with approximately 88% observed a single time. The biggest ten clones account for approximately 6.7% of the sample. Sequencing used peripheral blood. The receptors originated from a woman of 80 years or more with acute or convalescent COVID-19.

The rearrangement joins TRBV10-1 to TRBJ2-1, with TRBD1 as a possible D gene (6 bases). V shed 6 bases and J shed 14 bases, with 17 bases lying between them. The germline V gene has CDR1 WNHNN and CDR2 SYGVQD (reference sequence). The length of the CDR3 is 12 residues. CDR3 amino acids: CASSDNRDKKFF. DNA of the CDR3: TGCGCCAGCAGCGACAACCGGGACAAGAAGTTCTTC.

The CDR3 loop reads CASSEAGSETQYF. The CDR3 coding sequence is TGTGCCAGCAGCGAAGCAGGGTCAGAGACCCAGTACTTC. The chain uses TRBV3-1 (or the pseudogene TRBV3-2) and TRBJ2-5, with D possibly matching TRBD1 (5 bases). The germline V gene has CDR1 LGHDT and CDR2 YNNKEL (reference sequence). Trimming cost V 5 bases and J 4 bases, with 11 bases left between them. CDR3 length: 13 residues.

This chain connects TRBV6-4 to TRBJ2-7, with 9 bases that match TRBD1. J was trimmed by 2 bases and V by 6 bases; bases with no gene match: 5. Germline V gene data show CDR1 as MRHNA and CDR2 as SNTAGT. The CDR3 loop spans 14 amino acids. The CDR3 DNA follows: TGTGCCAGCAGCGCCGGGACAGGGCCCTACGAGCAGTACTTC. Its translation: CASSAGTGPYEQYF.

The rearrangement uses TRBV7-8 and TRBJ1-2, with D tentatively TRBD1 (5 bases). Trimming took 4 bases from V and 8 from J, leaving 17 bases between them. CDR1 and CDR2 from the germline V gene are SGHVS and FQNEAQ. This CDR3 has 14 residues. The CDR3 reads CASSYRRTGGGYTF. CDR3 coding DNA: TGTGCCAGCAGCTATCGCAGAACCGGGGGGGGCTACACCTTC.

The V and J genes are TRBV9 and TRBJ2-2; possible D gene TRBD2, 6 bases. V lost 2 bases and J 4 bases, leaving 12 bases between the germline ends. The CDR3 has 15 residues. Germline V gene data show CDR1 as SGDLS and CDR2 as YYNGEE. CDR3: CASSVGGKGTGELFF. The CDR3 DNA reads TGTGCCAGCAGCGTCGGGGGAAAGGGCACCGGGGAGCTGTTTTTT.

The gene calls are TRBV7-7 and TRBJ2-5, with D maybe TRBD2 (5 bases). This CDR3 comprises 13 residues. Germline V lookup: CDR1 SSHAT, CDR2 FNYEAQ (reference sequence). The CDR3: CASEPLIQETQYF. CDR3 nucleotide sequence: TGTGCTAGCGAGCCCTTAATTCAAGAGACCCAGTACTTC.

This sequence joins TRBV10-3 and TRBJ1-1; D perhaps matches TRBD1 (6 bases). The CDR3 is 17 residues long. The V and J ends lost 2 bases and 0 bases respectively, with 16 bases between them. Germline CDR1 is ENHRY and CDR2 is SYGVKD. In DNA, the CDR3 is TGTGCCATCAGTGAGGCCGACAGGACTCGCCTGAACACTGAAGCTTTCTTT. Its translation: CAISEADRTRLNTEAFF.

This rearrangement joins TRBV27 to TRBJ1-1; 8 nucleotides agree with TRBD1. This CDR3 region has 16 residues. J was trimmed by 4 bases and V by 3 bases; bases with no gene match: 10. Germline CDR1 is MNHEY and CDR2 is SMNVEV (reference sequence). The CDR3 DNA reads TGTGCCAGCAGTTTTGAGGACAGGGCGCGGAGCACTGAAGCTTTCTTT. It yields the protein CASSFEDRARSTEAFF.

This chain links TRBV5-5 with TRBJ1-1; the match to TRBD1 covers 8 bases. CDR3 length: 15 residues. V was pared by 3 bases and J by 4 bases, with 8 bases of the junction left unmatched. Per the germline V gene, CDR1 is SGHKS and CDR2 is YYEKEE (reference sequence). This chain's CDR3 is CASSSKPGGGTEAFF. For the CDR3, the DNA is TGTGCCAGCAGCTCTAAACCAGGGGGCGGCACTGAAGCTTTCTTT.

The gene calls are TRBV6-4 and TRBJ2-1; TRBD1 is a possible D gene (8 bases). Germline V lookup: CDR1 MRHNA, CDR2 SNTAGT. V shed 6 bases and J shed 4 bases, with 22 bases lying between them. This CDR3 is built from 17 residues. In DNA, the CDR3 is TGTGCCAGCAGCGCCAACAGGGGGAGGGGGGTATACAATGAGCAGTTCTTC. This translates into CASSANRGRGVYNEQFF.

The chain joins TRBV19 to TRBJ2-2; D perhaps matches TRBD2 (6 bases). This CDR3 spans 14 amino acids. Germline lookup yields CDR1 LNHDA and CDR2 SQIVND (reference sequence). V was trimmed by 5 bases and J by 0 bases, leaving 7 bases between them. CDR3 amino acids: CASSQRANTGELFF. CDR3 bases: TGTGCCAGTAGTCAGCGGGCGAACACCGGGGAGCTGTTTTTT.

This clone turned up a few times. The genes are TRBV25-1 and TRBJ1-6; D unclear. Germline V gives CDR1 MGHDK, CDR2 SYGVNS. Trimming cost V 4 bases and J 4 bases, with 8 bases left between them. The CDR3 is made up of 14 amino acids. CDR3 coding DNA: TGTGCCAGCAGTGGGGAGAGATATAATTCACCCCTCCACTTT. Amino acid sequence: CASSGERYNSPLHF.

The chain carries TRBV19 and TRBJ1-5; TRBD1 might be the D (6 bases). Per the germline V gene, CDR1 is LNHDA and CDR2 is SQIVND (reference sequence). Deletions cut 1 base from V and 4 bases from J, with 14 bases between. CDR3 length equals 16 residues. The DNA for the CDR3 is TGTGCCAGTAGTATAGGGAAGGGGGTTGGAAATCAGCCCCAGCATTTT. This gives the protein CASSIGKGVGNQPQHF.

This clone was picked up one time. This chain connects TRBV6-6 to TRBJ1-1, with TRBD1 matching over 12 bases. The V segment lost 5 bases and the J segment 11 bases; nucleotides outside the gene matches: 9. The germline V gene has CDR1 MNHNY and CDR2 SVGAGI (reference sequence). The CDR3 totals 14 residues. The CDR3 DNA reads TGTGCCAGCAGTCCCCATCCGGGACAGGGGGCCGCTTTCTTT. This encodes CASSPHPGQGAAFF.

The V call is TRBV6-4, the J call TRBJ1-1; D gene uncertain. The CDR3 is made up of 13 amino acids. V was cut by 4 bases and J by 3 bases, with 9 bases left in between. The V gene's germline CDR1 is MRHNA and CDR2 SNTAGT. CDR3 in amino acids: CASSAAVDTEAFF. In DNA, the CDR3 is TGTGCCAGCAGTGCGGCGGTGGACACTGAAGCTTTCTTT.

This clone has a handful of counts. The chain couples TRBV19 to TRBJ1-2, with TRBD1 matching over 9 bases. The CDR3 loop spans 18 amino acids. CDR1 is LNHDA and CDR2 is SQIVND in the germline V gene (reference sequence). With 8 bases clipped from V and 4 bases from J, the junction kept 20 bases outside the gene matches. Written as DNA, the CDR3 is TGTGCCAGTCGCCCTCGAGGGCTTGGGACAGGGAGAACCTATGGCTACACCTTC. Translation: CASRPRGLGTGRTYGYTF.

The chain joins TRBV5-4 to TRBJ2-2; a possible D gene is TRBD1 (5 bases). The germline V and J ends were trimmed by 4 bases and 4 bases, with 14 bases remaining between them. Per germline, CDR1 SGHNT and CDR2 YYREEE (reference sequence). CDR3 size: 15 residues. The chain's CDR3 is CASSMDNSGTGELFF. CDR3 sequence (DNA): TGTGCCAGCAGCATGGACAATTCGGGCACCGGGGAGCTGTTTTTT.

V and J are TRBV3-1 (or the pseudogene TRBV3-2) and TRBJ2-3, with 7 bases fitting TRBD2. Germline-derived CDR1 and CDR2 are LGHDT and YNNKEL (reference sequence). The J segment lost 5 bases and the V segment lost 5 bases, leaving 7 bases of the junction unmatched. This CDR3 has 14 residues. CDR3 in amino acids: CASSYGGLGDTQYF. CDR3 nucleotide sequence: TGTGCCAGCAGCTACGGGGGGTTAGGAGATACGCAGTATTTT.

The rearrangement uses TRBV24-1 and TRBJ2-1, with 10 bases aligning to TRBD2. Germline CDR1 KGHDR, CDR2 SFDVKD. The CDR3 spans 14 residues. Losses at the gene ends were 5 bases for V and 8 bases for J; bases not matched to a gene: 5. The CDR3 here is CATSGSGGADEQFF. For the CDR3, the DNA is TGTGCCACCAGTGGCAGCGGGGGGGCGGATGAGCAGTTCTTC.

V usage is TRBV27 and J usage is TRBJ1-2; 9 bases are shared with TRBD1. V gave up 1 base and J gave up 2 bases; unmatched junction bases: 2. The germline V gene encodes CDR1 MNHEY and CDR2 SMNVEV (reference sequence). The CDR3 loop spans 15 amino acids. CDR3 DNA: TGTGCCAGCAGTTTATTTGGACAGGGGAACTATGGCTACACCTTC. Its translation is CASSLFGQGNYGYTF.

The rearrangement links TRBV27 to TRBJ2-1; 13 bases agree with TRBD2. Losses at the gene ends were 4 bases for V and 0 bases for J; bases not matched to a gene: 3. Germline assignment: CDR1 MNHEY and CDR2 SMNVEV (reference sequence). This CDR3 contains 17 residues. The DNA of the CDR3 is TGTGCCAGCAGTTCCCGACTAGCGGGAGGCTCCTACAATGAGCAGTTCTTC. Translating it yields CASSSRLAGGSYNEQFF.

The V gene is TRBV5-1, the J gene TRBJ2-1; 10 nucleotides align to TRBD1. The CDR3 contains 16 residues. V trimming: 1 base; J trimming: 4 bases; junction bases outside the gene matches: 5. Looked up from germline, CDR1 is SGHRS and CDR2 is YFSETQ. The CDR3 protein is CASSLRQGAGYNEQFF. CDR3 bases: TGCGCCAGCAGCTTGCGACAGGGGGCGGGGTACAATGAGCAGTTCTTC.

This chain links TRBV5-1 with TRBJ2-5; 7 bases agree with TRBD2. V was pared by 0 bases and J by 1 base, with 15 bases of the junction left unmatched. The CDR3 extends over 19 amino acids. The germline gives CDR1 SGHRS, CDR2 YFSETQ. The chain's CDR3 is CASSLGPKVEAGSQETQYF. The CDR3 nucleotides are TGCGCCAGCAGCTTGGGCCCAAAGGTTGAAGCGGGGAGCCAAGAGACCCAGTACTTC.